Listed here are 16 T cell receptor beta chains from one sample, sequenced in a study of response to subunit inactivated influenza vaccine. TCRdb re-analysed the RT-PCR reads in MiXCR, keeping a single row per CDR3 protein. The sample includes roughly 670,000 distinct CDR3 sequences, 12% to 15% seen only once; the top ten take 7.5% to 9%. The specimen comprised PBMCs from blood, sampled around 14 days before vaccination. The receptors shown here come from a man in his fifties or sixties who received an inactivated influenza vaccine.

V and J are TRBV6-1 and TRBJ2-4; 10 bases fit TRBD2. The CDR3 has 14 residues. Trimming cost V 9 bases and J 1 base; bases outside gene matches: 3. The germline V gene encodes CDR1 MNHNS and CDR2 SASEGT. The CDR3 sequence is CASRLAGAKNIQYF. CDR3 nucleotide sequence: TGTGCCAGTCGACTAGCGGGTGCCAAAAACATTCAGTACTTC.

This clonotype was observed many times. The chain has TRBV20-1 and TRBJ2-5; D ambiguous. The CDR3 is 12 residues long. Germline CDR1 DFQATT, CDR2 SNEGSKA (reference sequence). V was cut by 0 bases and J by 5 bases, with 7 bases left in between. The CDR3 coding sequence is TGCAGTGCTAGAGACACCTACGAGACCCAGTACTTC. Protein sequence: CSARDTYETQYF.

The chain combines TRBV7-9 with TRBJ2-7; D is undetermined. Germline CDR1 reads SEHNR; CDR2 reads FQNEAQ (reference sequence). The CDR3 is 13 residues long. The germline V and J ends were trimmed by 3 bases and 5 bases, with 11 bases remaining between them. CDR3 in DNA: TGTGCCAGCAGCTTTATCGGCGTCCACGAGCAGTACTTC. Translated: CASSFIGVHEQYF.

V is TRBV2 and J is TRBJ1-4, with no clear D. Germline CDR1 and CDR2: SNHLY and FYNNEI. With 6 bases removed from V and 8 bases from J, the gap between germline ends came to 7 bases. CDR3 length: 11 amino acids. The CDR3 DNA reads TGTGCCAGCAGACAAAGAGAAAAACTGTTTTTT. This sequence encodes CASRQREKLFF. Looking up the rest from reference TRBV2 and TRBJ1-4 gives the full variable domain: EPEVTQTPSHQVTQMGQEVILRCVPISNHLYFYWYRQILGQKVEFLVSFYNNEISEKSEIFDDQFSVERPDGSNFTLKIRSTKLEDSAMYFCASRQREKLFFGSGTQLSVL.

The CDR3 DNA is TGCGCCAGCAGCTTGGACCTCCCCTACAATGAGCAGTTCTTC. Translated: CASSLDLPYNEQFF. The genes are TRBV5-1 and TRBJ2-1; D not resolved. Trimming cost V 0 bases and J 2 bases, with 6 bases left between them. CDR1 is SGHRS, CDR2 YFSETQ, per germline. The CDR3 is 14 amino acids.

This clonotype was detected a few times. V and J are TRBV20-1 and TRBJ2-7; D may be TRBD1 or TRBD2 (6 bases each). Germline-derived CDR1 and CDR2 are DFQATT and SNEGSKA (reference sequence). The ends were cut back, 0 bases at V and 5 bases at J, with 23 bases in the middle. The CDR3 covers 17 residues. In DNA form, the CDR3 reads TGCAGTGCTAGAGATTATGGGGGGTTACAGGGAGTCCACGAGCAGTACTTC. This codes for CSARDYGGLQGVHEQYF.

The chain employs TRBV7-6 and TRBJ2-4, with D unclear. Germline V gene sequence: CDR1 SGHVS, CDR2 FNYEAQ. The CDR3 covers 15 residues. The V and J ends lost 5 bases and 6 bases respectively, with 17 bases between them. The CDR3 nucleotides are TGTGCCAGCAGCCCTACCTCAGCAACCCTAAACATTCAGTACTTC. This codes for CASSPTSATLNIQYF.

The chain employs TRBV25-1 and TRBJ2-6, with D unresolved. The CDR3 spans 12 residues. Germline CDR1 and CDR2: MGHDK and SYGVNS. V was clipped by 6 bases and J by 12 bases, with 12 bases between them. CDR3 nucleotides: TGTGCCAGCAGGGGTGGACCCCGCGTCCTGACTTTC. Encoded protein: CASRGGPRVLTF.

This clonotype turned up a few times. This chain connects TRBV18 to TRBJ2-5; the D gene is possibly TRBD2 (5 bases). This CDR3 has 14 amino acids. V was shortened by 2 bases and J by 5 bases, with 12 bases between the two germline ends. Germline loops: CDR1 KGHSH, CDR2 LQKENI. CDR3 sequence reads: CASSPIEGFETQYF. The CDR3 DNA reads as TGTGCCAGCTCACCAATAGAGGGCTTTGAGACCCAGTACTTC.

V usage is TRBV12-3 or TRBV12-4 and J usage is TRBJ2-7; D gene ambiguous. The CDR3 runs 14 residues. Trimming took off 3 bases at V and 4 bases at J, with 13 bases between the two ends. For the CDR3, the DNA is TGTGCCAGCAGTTTTCCCCGAACCCCTTACGAGCAGTACTTC. Encoded protein: CASSFPRTPYEQYF.

This clonotype was seen a few times. The chain carries TRBV29-1 and TRBJ2-5; tentatively, D is TRBD1 (5 bases). The CDR3 contains 14 residues. The V gene's germline CDR1 is SQVTM and CDR2 ANQGSEA. V lost 5 bases to trimming and J lost 2 bases, with 15 bases between them. The CDR3 nucleotides are TGCAGCGTTAAGGGGTTGTCCTCTCAAGAGACCCAGTACTTC. Its translation: CSVKGLSSQETQYF.

The V gene is TRBV18, the J gene TRBJ2-3; TRBD2 matches at 9 bases. V was pared by 5 bases and J by 2 bases, with 11 bases of the junction left unmatched. Germline V lookup: CDR1 KGHSH, CDR2 LQKENI. This CDR3 spans 17 amino acids. The CDR3 sequence: CASSSLPLAGLTDTQYF. The DNA of the CDR3 is TGTGCCAGCTCATCCTTACCTCTAGCGGGACTCACAGATACGCAGTATTTT.

The gene calls are TRBV11-3 and TRBJ2-2; D not resolved. Trimming cost V 0 bases and J 0 bases, with 8 bases left between them. CDR3 length: 16 residues. CDR1 SGHNT and CDR2 YENEEA come from the germline V gene. The CDR3 DNA reads as TGTGCCAGCAGCTTAGATGCCCCCTCGAACACCGGGGAGCTGTTTTTT. Amino acid sequence: CASSLDAPSNTGELFF.

In this sample, this clonotype turned up a few times. The V call is TRBV20-1, the J call TRBJ1-6; weak D call: TRBD1 (5 bases). The CDR3 sequence is 16 residues long. V gave up 4 bases and J gave up 0 bases, with 13 bases separating them. Germline V lookup: CDR1 DFQATT, CDR2 SNEGSKA (reference sequence). This CDR3 reads CSATPGGSSYNSPLHF. The CDR3 DNA reads TGCAGTGCTACCCCCGGGGGGAGCTCCTATAATTCACCCCTCCACTTT.

The rearrangement links TRBV6-2 or TRBV6-3 to TRBJ2-1, with 9 nucleotides matching TRBD1. The ends lost 4 bases at V and 2 bases at J; junction bases unmatched: 9. The CDR3 loop spans 17 amino acids. In germline, CDR1 is MNHEY, CDR2 SVGEGT. For the CDR3, the DNA is TGTGCCAGCAGTTGGGACAGGGCGAAAAACACCTACAATGAGCAGTTCTTC. This sequence encodes CASSWDRAKNTYNEQFF.

The rearrangement links TRBV20-1 to TRBJ2-7; 10 nucleotides align to TRBD1. Germline CDR1 is DFQATT and CDR2 is SNEGSKA (reference sequence). The CDR3 runs 15 residues. Trimming at V came to 6 bases and at J to 3 bases, leaving 11 bases not matched to a gene. The CDR3 reads CSARISGTGDYEQYF. The CDR3 bases are TGCAGTGCCAGGATCTCCGGGACAGGGGACTACGAGCAGTACTTC.